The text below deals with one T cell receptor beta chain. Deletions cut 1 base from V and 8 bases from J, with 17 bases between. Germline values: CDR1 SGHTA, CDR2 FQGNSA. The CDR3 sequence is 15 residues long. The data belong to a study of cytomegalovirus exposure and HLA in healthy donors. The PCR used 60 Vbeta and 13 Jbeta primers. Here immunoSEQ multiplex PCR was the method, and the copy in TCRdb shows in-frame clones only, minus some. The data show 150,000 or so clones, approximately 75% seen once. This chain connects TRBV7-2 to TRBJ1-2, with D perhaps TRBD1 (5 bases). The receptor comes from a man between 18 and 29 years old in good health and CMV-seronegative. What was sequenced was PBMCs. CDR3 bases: TGTGCCAGCAGCTTAGTTACCCAGGGTGACTGGGGCTACACCTTC. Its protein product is CASSLVTQGDWGYTF.